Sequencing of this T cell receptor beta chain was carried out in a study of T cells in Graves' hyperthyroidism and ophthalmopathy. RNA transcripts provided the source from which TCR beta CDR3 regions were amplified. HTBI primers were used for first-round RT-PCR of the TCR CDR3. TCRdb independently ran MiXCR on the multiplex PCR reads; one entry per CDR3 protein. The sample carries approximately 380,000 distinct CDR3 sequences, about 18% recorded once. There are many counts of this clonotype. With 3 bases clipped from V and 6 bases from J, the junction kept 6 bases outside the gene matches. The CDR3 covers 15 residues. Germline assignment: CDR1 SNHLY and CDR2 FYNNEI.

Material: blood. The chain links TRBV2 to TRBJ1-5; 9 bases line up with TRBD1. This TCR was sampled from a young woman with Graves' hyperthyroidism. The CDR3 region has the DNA TGTGCCAGCAGTGATTCGGGACAGGGTGTTCAGCCCCAGCATTTT. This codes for CASSDSGQGVQPQHF.